These T cell receptor beta chains were read from a single sample in a study of CD8+CD57+ T cells in acquired aplastic anemia. TCRdb called the reads again in MiXCR, with one record for every CDR3 protein. In the table there are about 270,000 distinct CDR3 sequences, roughly 82% of which are singletons. Sequenced sample: sorted CD4+, CD8+, or CD8+CD57+ T cells (not recorded which) from PBMCs. The receptors shown here come from a human donor with aplastic anemia. Each CDR3 is given with its conserved first and last residue. Each record gives: clone size, V gene, J gene, D gene, CDR3 DNA, CDR3 protein. D genes are given only for firm matches. Where a row states a size, it is once, few, many or the class of an expanded clone; other rows omit it.

abundance: -
v_gene: TRBV19
j_gene: TRBJ1-1
d_gene: -
CDR3nt: TGTGCCAGTAGCCGCACGAACACTGAAGCTTTCTTT
CDR3aa: CASSRTNTEAFF

abundance: -
v_gene: TRBV7-9
j_gene: TRBJ1-2
d_gene: -
CDR3nt: TGTGCCAGCAGCTTTACTCGTGCAAGGAGCAGTTCCTTC
CDR3aa: CASSFTRARSSSF

abundance: -
v_gene: TRBV24-1
j_gene: TRBJ2-3
d_gene: -
CDR3nt: TGTGCCACCGGGACAGGCGGGGGTCCGGATACGCAGTTCTTT
CDR3aa: CATGTGGGPDTQFF

abundance: -
v_gene: TRBV24-1
j_gene: TRBJ2-1
d_gene: TRBD2
CDR3nt: TGTGCCACCAGTGATTCCTCGAAAGCGGGAGTCGGTTACAATGAGCAGTTCTTC
CDR3aa: CATSDSSKAGVGYNEQFF

abundance: few
v_gene: TRBV5-6
j_gene: TRBJ2-7
d_gene: -
CDR3nt: TGTGCCAGCAGCTTGGAGAGGGAGGCCTACGAGCAGTACTTC
CDR3aa: CASSLEREAYEQYF

abundance: -
v_gene: TRBV15
j_gene: TRBJ2-5
d_gene: TRBD2
CDR3nt: TGTGCCACCAGCCCCGCGGGAGCGACCCAGTACTTC
CDR3aa: CATSPAGATQYF

abundance: -
v_gene: TRBV20-1
j_gene: TRBJ1-1
d_gene: -
CDR3nt: TGCAGTGCTAGAGCACGCGTACGCAAGCACACTGAAGCTTTCTTT
CDR3aa: CSARARVRKHTEAFF

abundance: -
v_gene: TRBV11-3
j_gene: TRBJ2-1
d_gene: TRBD1
CDR3nt: TGTGCCAGCAGCCTCGATAGCAGCAGGGGGAGCGATGAGCAGTTCTTC
CDR3aa: CASSLDSSRGSDEQFF

abundance: -
v_gene: TRBV24-1
j_gene: TRBJ2-2
d_gene: -
CDR3nt: TGTGCCACCTTGGCAAAGGAAACAGGGGAGCTGTTTTTT
CDR3aa: CATLAKETGELFF

abundance: once
v_gene: TRBV20-1
j_gene: TRBJ2-3
d_gene: TRBD2
CDR3nt: TGCAGTGCTAGAGGGGAGCGGGGGGGTGGTGATACGCAGTATTTT
CDR3aa: CSARGERGGGDTQYF

abundance: -
v_gene: TRBV7-2
j_gene: TRBJ2-1
d_gene: -
CDR3nt: TGTGCCAGCAGTATAGGGGGGCCGGCAACATCAGATGTCTTC
CDR3aa: CASSIGGPATSDVF

abundance: -
v_gene: TRBV29-1
j_gene: TRBJ1-4
d_gene: -
CDR3nt: TGCAGCGTCGGAGAAGGGGAAAAACTGTTTTTT
CDR3aa: CSVGEGEKLFF

abundance: many
v_gene: TRBV12-3/TRBV12-4
j_gene: TRBJ1-5
d_gene: -
CDR3nt: TGTGCCAGCAGTTTCGGTCAGCCCCAGCATTTT
CDR3aa: CASSFGQPQHF

abundance: -
v_gene: TRBV7-8
j_gene: TRBJ1-5
d_gene: -
CDR3nt: TGTGCCAGCAGCCTAGGGAGAGGGTCCAACAATCAGCATCAGCATTTT
CDR3aa: CASSLGRGSNNQHQHF

abundance: -
v_gene: TRBV7-8
j_gene: TRBJ2-1
d_gene: TRBD1
CDR3nt: TGTGCCAGCACCCGGGACAGGGGGAATGAGCAGTTCTTC
CDR3aa: CASTRDRGNEQFF

abundance: -
v_gene: TRBV5-1
j_gene: TRBJ2-3
d_gene: -
CDR3nt: TGTGCCAGCAGCTCAGGGGCGGGGCCCGATACGCAGTATTTT
CDR3aa: CASSSGAGPDTQYF

abundance: -
v_gene: TRBV7-6
j_gene: TRBJ2-3
d_gene: -
CDR3nt: TGTGCCAGCAGCTTAGCGGAGACCCACGACTTCGGGCCATTT
CDR3aa: CASSLAETHDFGPF

abundance: few
v_gene: TRBV10-3
j_gene: TRBJ2-3
d_gene: -
CDR3nt: TGTGCCACCATGCGCCCGGGGGGCGCTAGCACAGATACGCAGTATTTT
CDR3aa: CATMRPGGASTDTQYF

abundance: -
v_gene: TRBV19
j_gene: TRBJ1-1
d_gene: -
CDR3nt: TGTGCCAGCAGCTTAGATCTGAGAGCCTACACTGAACATTTCTTT
CDR3aa: CASSLDLRAYTEHFF

abundance: -
v_gene: TRBV7-2
j_gene: TRBJ2-3
d_gene: -
CDR3nt: TGTGCCAGCAGCTTAGGGGCAGACCCCCATAGGAATCATTTT
CDR3aa: CASSLGADPHRNHF

abundance: -
v_gene: TRBV7-8
j_gene: TRBJ1-1
d_gene: TRBD1
CDR3nt: TGTGCCAGCAGCTTGAACTCAGACGGGACAGCCCTAGCTTTCTTT
CDR3aa: CASSLNSDGTALAFF

abundance: -
v_gene: TRBV2
j_gene: TRBJ2-3
d_gene: -
CDR3nt: TGTGCCAGCTGGGCCGGGGGCACCGAGAAGCAGTATTTT
CDR3aa: CASWAGGTEKQYF

abundance: -
v_gene: TRBV7-9
j_gene: TRBJ2-2
d_gene: -
CDR3nt: TGTGCCAGCAGCCCACAGGGGGGGGACAACGAGCAGCTCTTTTTT
CDR3aa: CASSPQGGDNEQLFF

abundance: -
v_gene: TRBV11-1
j_gene: TRBJ1-1
d_gene: -
CDR3nt: TGTGCCAGCAGCTTCGCAGCCCCAGGGCGAGATGAAGCTTTCTTT
CDR3aa: CASSFAAPGRDEAFF

abundance: -
v_gene: TRBV7-4
j_gene: TRBJ2-3
d_gene: -
CDR3nt: TGTGCCAGCGGGGAAGGGGGTACAGGGACGGAGTATTTT
CDR3aa: CASGEGGTGTEYF